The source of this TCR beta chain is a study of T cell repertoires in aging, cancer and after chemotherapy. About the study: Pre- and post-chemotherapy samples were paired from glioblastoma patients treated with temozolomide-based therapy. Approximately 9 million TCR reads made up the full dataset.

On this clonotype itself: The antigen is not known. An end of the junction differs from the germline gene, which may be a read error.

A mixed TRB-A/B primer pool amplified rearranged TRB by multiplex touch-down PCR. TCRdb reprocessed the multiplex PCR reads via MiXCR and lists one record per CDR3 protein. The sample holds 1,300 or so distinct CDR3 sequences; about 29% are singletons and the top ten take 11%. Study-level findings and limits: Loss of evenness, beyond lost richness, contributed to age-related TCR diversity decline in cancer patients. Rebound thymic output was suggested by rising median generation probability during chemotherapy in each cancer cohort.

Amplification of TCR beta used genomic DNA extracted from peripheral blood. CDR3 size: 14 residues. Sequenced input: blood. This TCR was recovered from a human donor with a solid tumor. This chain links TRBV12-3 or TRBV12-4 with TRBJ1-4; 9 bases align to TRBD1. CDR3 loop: CDSSNRGLDEKLFF. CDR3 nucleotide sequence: TGTGACAGCAGCAACAGGGGGCTGGATGAAAAACTGTTTTTT.